This TCR beta chain derives from a study of cytomegalovirus exposure and HLA in healthy donors. Study-level background: Membership in the Caucasian-associated ancestry cluster was found for 81% of 398 genotyped donors. Study-wide points: High specificity and sensitivity for cytomegalovirus status were reported for the classifier. Listed as cytomegalovirus-associated were more than 150 TCR beta chains.

All donors participated as healthy donors of bone marrow. It was with 60 Vbeta and 13 Jbeta primers that the PCR ran. Assay: immunoSEQ multiplex PCR; the TCRdb copy retains only in-frame clones and omits some. Recorded here are about 50,000 clones; the top ten clones represent 2% to 2.5%. To note about this clone: The antigen remains unidentified.

CDR1 WSHSY and CDR2 SAAADI come from the germline V gene. The CDR3 spans 18 residues. Trimming took 2 bases from V and 5 from J; bases not matched to a gene: 12. The source material was PBMCs. The sequence was collected from a woman in her late teens or twenties in good health and CMV-seronegative. The rearrangement uses TRBV10-2 and TRBJ2-5; 12 bases map to TRBD2. Written as DNA, the CDR3 is TGCGCCAGCAGTGAGGCCCCAGGACTAGCGGGACGCACGGAGACCCAGTACTTC. It encodes CASSEAPGLAGRTETQYF.